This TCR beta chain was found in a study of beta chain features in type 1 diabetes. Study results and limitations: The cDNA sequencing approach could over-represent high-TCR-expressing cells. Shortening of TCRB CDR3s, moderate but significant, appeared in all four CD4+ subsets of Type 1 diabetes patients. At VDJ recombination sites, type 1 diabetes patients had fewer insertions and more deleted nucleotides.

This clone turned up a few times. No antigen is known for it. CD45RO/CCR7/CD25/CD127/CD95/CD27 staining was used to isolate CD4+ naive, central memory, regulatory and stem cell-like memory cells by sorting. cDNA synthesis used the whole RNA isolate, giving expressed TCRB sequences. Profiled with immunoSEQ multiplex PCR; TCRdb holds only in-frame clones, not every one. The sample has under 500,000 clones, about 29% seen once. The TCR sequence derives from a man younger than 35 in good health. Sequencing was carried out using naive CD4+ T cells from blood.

CDR3: CAWSRMDTDTQYF. CDR3 coding DNA: TGTGCCTGGAGTAGGATGGACACAGATACGCAGTATTTT. V usage is TRBV30 and J usage is TRBJ2-3; D remains ambiguous. The germline gives CDR1 GTSNPN, CDR2 SVGIG (reference sequence). The V end lost 2 bases, the J end lost 2 bases, and 8 bases lay between the germline ends. The CDR3 sequence is 13 residues long.